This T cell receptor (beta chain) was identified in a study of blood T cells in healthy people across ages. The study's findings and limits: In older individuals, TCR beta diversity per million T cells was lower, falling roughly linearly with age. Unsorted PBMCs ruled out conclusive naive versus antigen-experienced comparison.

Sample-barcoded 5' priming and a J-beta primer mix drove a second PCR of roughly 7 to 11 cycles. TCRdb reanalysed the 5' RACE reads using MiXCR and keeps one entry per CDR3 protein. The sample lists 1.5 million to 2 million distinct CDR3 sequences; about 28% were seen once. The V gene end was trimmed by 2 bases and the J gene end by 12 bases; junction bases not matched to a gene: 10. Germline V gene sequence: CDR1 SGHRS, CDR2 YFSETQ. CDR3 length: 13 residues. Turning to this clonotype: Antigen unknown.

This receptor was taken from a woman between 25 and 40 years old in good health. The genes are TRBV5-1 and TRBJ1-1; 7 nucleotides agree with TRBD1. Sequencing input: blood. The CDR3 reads CASSLEGAAGTFF. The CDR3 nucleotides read TGCGCCAGCAGCTTAGAGGGGGCCGCCGGCACTTTCTTT.